Listed here are 24 T cell receptor beta chains from one sample, sequenced in a study of OX40 agonist ivuxolimab in advanced cancers. The protocol was immunoSEQ multiplex PCR, while the TCRdb copy is restricted to in-frame clones and leaves out a portion. The repertoire holds roughly 77,000 clones, with roughly 92% as singletons. This specimen consisted of CD4+ or CD8+ T cells sorted from blood, obtained in a trial of the OX40 agonist ivuxolimab. Source of these receptors: an adult with an advanced solid tumor such as melanoma, head and neck, liver or kidney cancer.

V and J are TRBV30 and TRBJ1-5; D possibly corresponds to TRBD1 (5 bases). The V gene lost 3 bases and the J gene lost 4 bases, with 25 bases spanning the gap. The CDR3 spans 18 residues. Germline CDR1 is GTSNPN and CDR2 is SVGIG (reference sequence). CDR3 residues: CAWSPTLYPDIFNQPQHF. CDR3 sequence (DNA): TGTGCCTGGAGCCCCACCCTCTACCCGGACATCTTTAATCAGCCCCAGCATTTT.

This clone was seen only once. This chain connects TRBV18 to TRBJ1-3; 7 bases align to TRBD1. The V gene's germline CDR1 is KGHSH and CDR2 LQKENI. The CDR3 runs 15 residues. After removal of 4 bases from V and 6 bases from J, the junction contained 9 bases not matched to a gene. As DNA, the CDR3 is TGTGCCAGCTCACAGGAACCGGGACAGATAAACACCATATATTTT. Its translation is CASSQEPGQINTIYF.

This clone was seen a few times. CDR3 DNA sequence: TGCGCCAGCAGCCCTGGGGGGACACCTCAGCCCCAGCATTTT. Translated, it gives CASSPGGTPQPQHF. V gene TRBV4-1 combines with J gene TRBJ1-5, with D perhaps matching TRBD1 (6 bases). This CDR3 has 14 residues. V was shortened by 4 bases and J by 6 bases, with 13 bases between the two germline ends. Germline V gene sequence: CDR1 MGHRA, CDR2 YSYEKL.

The chain is built from TRBV6-6 and TRBJ1-1; D possibly corresponds to TRBD1 (5 bases). Germline-derived CDR1 and CDR2 are MNHNY and SVGAGI (reference sequence). The length of the CDR3 is 12 residues. The V end was cut by 7 bases, the J end by 3 bases, with 9 bases between. The CDR3 region has the DNA TGTGCCAGCAAAGACAGTTACACTGAAGCTTTCTTT. It encodes CASKDSYTEAFF.

The count of this clone is one. This chain links TRBV5-1 with TRBJ2-4, with D perhaps assigned TRBD1 or TRBD2 (6 bases each). CDR1 and CDR2 from the germline V gene are SGHRS and YFSETQ. The CDR3 has 15 residues. Deletions cut 5 bases from V and 0 bases from J, with 12 bases between. CDR3 in amino acids: CASRDRGLAKNIQYF. Written as DNA, the CDR3 is TGCGCCAGCAGGGATCGGGGGCTAGCCAAAAACATTCAGTACTTC.

This clone was counted a single time. CDR3 region: CASSFGLGQSGSYNEQFF. CDR3 sequence (DNA): TGTGCCAGCAGTTTCGGACTCGGACAGTCCGGCTCCTACAATGAGCAGTTCTTC. The gene calls are TRBV27 and TRBJ2-1; D is possibly TRBD1 (6 bases). The length of the CDR3 is 18 residues. The V and J ends lost 3 bases and 0 bases respectively, with 18 bases between them. The germline CDR1 and CDR2 sequences are MNHEY and SMNVEV (reference sequence).

The rearrangement uses TRBV6-5 and TRBJ1-2; 7 bases line up with TRBD1. CDR3 length: 14 amino acids. CDR1 MNHEY and CDR2 SVGAGI come from the germline V gene. V shed 6 bases, J shed 6 bases, and the junction held 10 bases outside the gene matches. The CDR3 here is CASSRNRDRDGYTF. The CDR3 DNA sequence: TGTGCCAGCAGCCGTAACCGGGACAGAGATGGCTACACCTTC.

This clone was counted a single time. The chain combines TRBV5-8 with TRBJ1-2; D unclear. CDR1 and CDR2 from the germline V gene are SGHTS and YDEGEE. The CDR3 contains 10 residues. The V end was cut by 4 bases, the J end by 5 bases, with 3 bases between. CDR3 DNA sequence: TGTGCCAGCAGCCGTTATGGCTACACCTTC. This sequence encodes CASSRYGYTF.

This clone is judged medium-sized (0.01 to 0.1%). The chain couples TRBV6-5 to TRBJ1-2; D gene unclear. The CDR3 extends over 12 amino acids. Germline loops: CDR1 MNHEY, CDR2 SVGAGI. Trimming left V 5 bases short and J 8 bases short, with 12 bases between. The CDR3 coding sequence is TGTGCCAGCAGTGCCCGCCAGGCGGGCTACACCTTC. Translated, it gives CASSARQAGYTF.

The CDR3 loop reads CASSADQGARGYTF. CDR3 DNA sequence: TGTGCCAGCAGTGCCGACCAAGGCGCGAGGGGCTACACCTTC. The rearrangement uses TRBV27 and TRBJ1-2; D is unresolved. With 5 bases removed from V and 8 bases from J, the gap between germline ends came to 18 bases. CDR3 length: 14 residues. Germline assignment: CDR1 MNHEY and CDR2 SMNVEV (reference sequence).

The chain combines TRBV7-2 with TRBJ2-1, with 13 bases identical to TRBD2. Germline assignment: CDR1 SGHTA and CDR2 FQGNSA. The CDR3 spans 16 residues. Trimming removed 6 bases from V and 8 bases from J; junction bases left unmatched: 10. Here the CDR3 DNA reads TGTGCCAGCAGGAGTCCGACTAGCGGGAGGCGGGATGAGCAGTTCTTC. This gives the protein CASRSPTSGRRDEQFF.

The chain is built from TRBV15 and TRBJ2-3, with 7 bases identical to TRBD1. Germline V lookup: CDR1 LNHNV, CDR2 YYDKDF (reference sequence). Trimming at V came to 4 bases and at J to 2 bases, leaving 6 bases not matched to a gene. The CDR3 has 15 residues. DNA of the CDR3: TGTGCCACCAGCACCGGGACAGCAACCACAGATACGCAGTATTTT. Translation gives CATSTGTATTDTQYF.

The CDR3 DNA reads TGTGCCAGCAGTTTATCAGTAATGGTCGGACAGTACTTC. Its translation is CASSLSVMVGQYF. The rearrangement joins TRBV28 to TRBJ2-7; unclear D gene. Between the trimmed V and J ends, which lost 1 base and 10 bases, there was a span of 14 bases. The CDR3 totals 13 residues. Germline values: CDR1 MDHEN, CDR2 SYDVKM.

In the case of this clone: The junction shows a germline mismatch at one end, possibly a read error. V gene TRBV18 combines with J gene TRBJ2-1; maybe TRBD1 (7 bases). The CDR3 has 13 residues. Germline CDR1 and CDR2: KGHSH and LQKENI. CDR3 sequence: CASSDRDSGWGVF. The CDR3 DNA follows: TGTGCCAGCTCTGACCGGGACAGCGGGTGGGGAGTCTTC. The variable domain in full, completed from reference TRBV18 and TRBJ2-1, reads NAGVMQNPRHLVRRRGQEARLRCSPMKGHSHVYWYRQLPEEGLKFMVYLQKENIIDESGMPKERFSAEFPKEGPSILRIQQVVRGDSAAYFCASSDRDSGWGVFGPGTRLTVL.

The chain combines TRBV6-5 with TRBJ2-7, with TRBD1 matching 9 bases. CDR3 size: 15 residues. Per the germline V gene, CDR1 is MNHEY and CDR2 is SVGAGI. The J segment lost 7 bases and the V segment lost 4 bases, leaving 11 bases of the junction unmatched. The CDR3 sequence is CASSSPRHRGREQYF. DNA for the CDR3: TGTGCCAGCAGTTCCCCCCGCCACAGGGGGCGAGAGCAGTACTTC.

The chain recombines TRBV25-1 with TRBJ2-5, with TRBD2 matching over 9 bases. CDR1 MGHDK and CDR2 SYGVNS come from the germline V gene. V shed 5 bases and J 5 bases; nucleotides not matched to a gene: 3. The length of the CDR3 is 13 residues. DNA for the CDR3: TGTGCCAGCAGTTTAGCGGGAGCGGAGACCCAGTACTTC. Translating it yields CASSLAGAETQYF.

The chain carries TRBV29-1 and TRBJ2-3; D unclear. Germline CDR1 SQVTM, CDR2 ANQGSEA. This CDR3 is 12 amino acids long. Trimming stripped 3 bases from V and 7 bases from J, with 11 bases between. CDR3 sequence: CSVDFNSNTQYF. The CDR3 DNA follows: TGCAGCGTTGATTTTAATAGTAATACGCAGTATTTT.

V is TRBV6-1 and J is TRBJ1-5; D remains unclear. The CDR3 has 13 residues. The germline V gene has CDR1 MNHNS and CDR2 SASEGT. V was trimmed by 7 bases and J by 1 base, leaving 8 bases between them. This CDR3 reads CASTGDSNQPQHF. For the CDR3, the DNA is TGTGCCAGCACAGGAGACAGCAATCAGCCCCAGCATTTT.

The chain uses TRBV6-1 and TRBJ1-1; possible D gene TRBD1, 5 bases. The germline V gene has CDR1 MNHNS and CDR2 SASEGT. V lost 7 bases and J lost 8, with 11 bases in between. The CDR3 totals 11 residues. This CDR3 is CASTADREAFF. The CDR3 bases are TGTGCCAGCACGGCTGACAGAGAAGCTTTCTTT.

Written as DNA, the CDR3 is TGCGCCAGCAGCTTGGTTGTGCAATTTAGCACAGATACGCAGTATTTT. The encoded protein is CASSLVVQFSTDTQYF. V is TRBV5-1 and J is TRBJ2-3; D call uncertain. V dropped 0 bases and J dropped 0 bases, with 11 bases sitting between them. The CDR3 sequence is 16 residues long. CDR1 SGHRS and CDR2 YFSETQ come from the germline V gene.

DNA for the CDR3: TGTGCCAGCAGTTACTCCCAATTCTACGAGCAGTACTTC. It specifies CASSYSQFYEQYF. The chain couples TRBV6-5 to TRBJ2-7; D gene uncertain. The CDR3 is made up of 13 amino acids. CDR1 MNHEY and CDR2 SVGAGI come from the germline V gene. Deletions cut 0 bases from V and 3 bases from J, with 6 bases between.

The chain joins TRBV19 to TRBJ2-7, with 8 bases that match TRBD1. Germline V gene lookup returns CDR1 LNHDA and CDR2 SQIVND (reference sequence). CDR3 length equals 16 residues. Trimming took 5 bases from V and 0 from J; bases not matched to a gene: 9. In DNA form, the CDR3 reads TGTGCCAGTAGTGTCTCCACAGGGGGGAACTCCTACGAGCAGTACTTC. Protein sequence: CASSVSTGGNSYEQYF. Together with reference TRBV19 and TRBJ2-7, the CDR3 gives the full variable domain: DGGITQSPKYLFRKEGQNVTLSCEQNLNHDAMYWYRQDPGQGLRLIYYSQIVNDFQKGDIAEGYSVSREKKESFPLTVTSAQKNPTAFYLCASSVSTGGNSYEQYFGPGTRLTVT.

The genes are TRBV5-1 and TRBJ2-7, with TRBD1 matching 7 bases. Germline V gives CDR1 SGHRS, CDR2 YFSETQ. J lost 4 bases, V lost 0 bases, and 7 bases had no gene match. CDR3 length equals 15 residues. The CDR3 spells CASSLASGGKYEQYF. The CDR3 DNA sequence: TGCGCCAGCAGCTTGGCTTCAGGGGGAAAATACGAGCAGTACTTC.

This clone is a singleton in its sample. The V and J genes are TRBV29-1 and TRBJ2-3; D is ambiguous. The V and J ends lost 4 bases and 0 bases respectively, with 8 bases between them. This CDR3 contains 13 residues. The germline gives CDR1 SQVTM, CDR2 ANQGSEA. This CDR3 is CSVGGSSTDTQYF. CDR3 DNA: TGCAGCGTTGGCGGCTCTAGCACAGATACGCAGTATTTT.